The 29 T cell receptor beta chains presented below share a single source sample, sequenced in a study of blood T cell repertoires in COVID-19. The assay was immunoSEQ multiplex PCR, and TCRdb's table has in-frame clones only and misses some. The sample consists of some 200,000 clones, about 80% of them appearing once. Source material: PBMCs or T cells enriched from blood (not recorded which). The receptors stem from a woman between 50 and 59 years old who had been exposed to COVID-19.

There are a few counts of this clone. V usage is TRBV9 and J usage is TRBJ2-5; D ambiguous. Looked up from germline, CDR1 is SGDLS and CDR2 is YYNGEE. V was shortened by 5 bases and J by 9 bases, with 8 bases between the two germline ends. This CDR3 comprises 10 residues. CDR3 loop: CASSREAQYF. The CDR3 nucleotides are TGTGCCAGCAGTCGCGAAGCCCAGTACTTC.

CDR3 amino acids: CASSQSIGGVTDTQYF. CDR3 nucleotides: TGCGCCAGCAGCCAGTCCATAGGGGGGGTAACAGATACGCAGTATTTT. The chain uses TRBV5-1 and TRBJ2-3; tentatively, D is TRBD2 (7 bases). V was pared by 4 bases and J by 3 bases, with 18 bases between. Germline values: CDR1 SGHRS, CDR2 YFSETQ. The CDR3 runs to 16 residues.

A few counts support this clone. The rearrangement joins TRBV7-9 to TRBJ1-1; D is possibly TRBD1 (5 bases). In germline, CDR1 is SEHNR, CDR2 FQNEAQ (reference sequence). The germline V and J ends were trimmed by 1 base and 4 bases, with 10 bases remaining between them. The length of the CDR3 is 14 residues. The CDR3 here is CASSLGGIATEAFF. In nucleotides, the CDR3 is TGTGCCAGCAGCTTAGGGGGCATAGCCACTGAAGCTTTCTTT.

This clone has just one count. The rearrangement links TRBV5-1 to TRBJ1-1, with 7 bases identical to TRBD1. The CDR3 is 15 residues long. J gave up 5 bases and V 4 bases, and 11 bases lay outside the gene matches. Germline assignment: CDR1 SGHRS and CDR2 YFSETQ. CDR3 residues: CASSPDEGARTEAFF. The CDR3 nucleotides are TGCGCCAGCAGCCCGGACGAGGGGGCGCGGACTGAAGCTTTCTTT.

V usage is TRBV18 and J usage is TRBJ1-1; maybe TRBD1 (6 bases). There are 17 residues in the CDR3. Germline CDR1 KGHSH, CDR2 LQKENI. Trimming removed 6 bases at V and 0 bases at J, with 20 bases between. The CDR3 DNA follows: TGTGCCAGCTCCCTTCAACCGCGGACAGACATGAACACTGAAGCTTTCTTT. Its translation is CASSLQPRTDMNTEAFF.

There are a few counts of this clone. The chain couples TRBV5-6 to TRBJ1-4; tentatively, D is TRBD1 (5 bases). The CDR3 has 16 residues. In germline, CDR1 is SGHDT, CDR2 YYEEEE. Deletions cut 5 bases from V and 8 bases from J, with 22 bases between. CDR3 nucleotides: TGTGCCAGCAGTCGTTTAGTGGGGGGAAAGGGCGAAAAACTGTTTTTT. Protein sequence: CASSRLVGGKGEKLFF. Complete variable domain (other parts from reference TRBV5-6 and TRBJ1-4): DAGVTQSPTHLIKTRGQQVTLRCSPKSGHDTVSWYQQALGQGPQFIFQYYEEEERQRGNFPDRFSGHQFPNYSSELNVNALLLGDSALYLCASSRLVGGKGEKLFFGSGTQLSVL.

The genes are TRBV12-5 and TRBJ1-1; perhaps TRBD1 as D (6 bases). This CDR3 is 12 amino acids long. Germline loops: CDR1 LGHNT, CDR2 FRNRAP. The germline V and J ends were trimmed by 6 bases and 4 bases, with 9 bases remaining between them. CDR3 loop: CASGGHLTEAFF. The CDR3 nucleotides read TGTGCTAGTGGGGGACACCTCACTGAAGCTTTCTTT. The whole variable domain, filled in from reference TRBV12-5 and TRBJ1-1, reads DARVTQTPRHKVTEMGQEVTMRCQPILGHNTVFWYRQTMMQGLELLAYFRNRAPLDDSGMPKDRFSAEMPDATLATLKIQPSEPRDSAVYFCASGGHLTEAFFGQGTRLTVV.

V usage is TRBV29-1 and J usage is TRBJ1-2; D is undetermined. The germline V and J ends were trimmed by 4 bases and 0 bases, with 6 bases remaining between them. CDR1 is SQVTM, CDR2 ANQGSEA, per germline. The CDR3 spans 12 residues. The CDR3 protein is CSVGAANYGYTF. In nucleotides, the CDR3 is TGCAGCGTTGGGGCAGCTAACTATGGCTACACCTTC.

The rearrangement links TRBV11-1 to TRBJ1-5, with D unclear. Germline CDR1 SGHAT, CDR2 FQDESV (reference sequence). Trimming cost V 5 bases and J 4 bases, with 9 bases left between them. The CDR3 has 13 amino acids. CDR3 sequence: CASSPGGNQPQHF. The CDR3 DNA is TGTGCCAGCAGCCCCGGCGGGAATCAGCCCCAGCATTTT.

This clone occurred once. The gene calls are TRBV19 and TRBJ2-1, with D unclear. With 10 bases removed from V and 0 bases from J, the gap between germline ends came to 10 bases. The CDR3 covers 13 residues. In germline, CDR1 is LNHDA, CDR2 SQIVND (reference sequence). CDR3 region: CATGAPSYNEQFF. In DNA, the CDR3 is TGTGCCACCGGAGCCCCCTCCTACAATGAGCAGTTCTTC.

This clone is a singleton in its sample. V gene TRBV29-1 combines with J gene TRBJ2-3; 10 positions agree with TRBD2. Trimming cost V 7 bases and J 2 bases; bases outside gene matches: 9. Per the germline V gene, CDR1 is SQVTM and CDR2 is ANQGSEA. The CDR3 is 15 residues long. The CDR3 DNA reads TGCAGCGCCGAGGCCCTAGCGGGAGTCACAGATACGCAGTATTTT. It translates to CSAEALAGVTDTQYF.

This clone was seen a handful of times. The rearrangement links TRBV29-1 to TRBJ2-2, with 14 bases fitting TRBD2. Germline CDR1 SQVTM, CDR2 ANQGSEA. J gave up 1 base and V 6 bases, and 4 bases lay outside the gene matches. The CDR3 consists of 16 residues. The CDR3 reads CSVGTSGGVNTGELFF. In DNA, the CDR3 is TGCAGCGTGGGGACTAGCGGGGGAGTGAACACCGGGGAGCTGTTTTTT.

V is TRBV5-4 and J is TRBJ1-1, with D unclear. Germline lookup yields CDR1 SGHNT and CDR2 YYREEE (reference sequence). V was pared by 0 bases and J by 4 bases, with 10 bases between. CDR3 size: 14 residues. DNA of the CDR3: TGTGCCAGCAGCTTGGAGCAGGTAGGCACTGAAGCTTTCTTT. Amino acids: CASSLEQVGTEAFF.

This sequence joins TRBV24-1 and TRBJ2-3, with 8 bases lining up with TRBD2. Germline V lookup: CDR1 KGHDR, CDR2 SFDVKD. CDR3 length: 15 residues. V was pared by 7 bases and J by 4 bases, with 9 bases of the junction left unmatched. CDR3 in amino acids: CATSHFRGGADTQYF. DNA of the CDR3: TGTGCCACCAGCCACTTTCGGGGGGGGGCAGATACGCAGTATTTT.

The chain carries TRBV9 and TRBJ2-7, with unresolved D. CDR1 is SGDLS and CDR2 is YYNGEE in the germline V gene. The CDR3 is made up of 13 amino acids. V was trimmed by 5 bases and J by 6 bases, leaving 15 bases between them. The chain's CDR3 is CASSSIPGSEQYF. The CDR3 DNA reads as TGTGCCAGCAGTTCGATCCCAGGTTCCGAGCAGTACTTC.

The rearrangement links TRBV19 to TRBJ1-1, with TRBD1 as a possible D gene (6 bases). The germline CDR1 and CDR2 sequences are LNHDA and SQIVND (reference sequence). Trimming cost V 8 bases and J 6 bases, with 19 bases left between them. The CDR3 runs to 14 residues. CDR3 in amino acids: CASCRTAQSSEAFF. CDR3 nucleotide sequence: TGTGCCAGTTGTAGGACAGCCCAGAGCTCTGAAGCTTTCTTT.

The V and J genes are TRBV6-2 or TRBV6-3 and TRBJ2-5; possible D gene TRBD2, 6 bases. V was shortened by 5 bases and J by 9 bases, with 19 bases between the two germline ends. The germline V gene has CDR1 MNHEY and CDR2 SVGEGT. This CDR3 is 14 amino acids long. In DNA form, the CDR3 reads TGTGCCAGCAGTACCCGGGTCTCCCCGGGGGCCCAGTACTTC. Amino acid sequence: CASSTRVSPGAQYF.

The chain recombines TRBV29-1 with TRBJ1-1; 8 bases are shared with TRBD1. The CDR3 extends over 14 amino acids. V lost 3 bases and J lost 4; bases outside the gene matches: 7. Germline V lookup: CDR1 SQVTM, CDR2 ANQGSEA. The CDR3 bases are TGCAGCGTTGAGGCAGGGGGCGTCGGCACTGAAGCTTTCTTT. Amino acid sequence: CSVEAGGVGTEAFF.

The CDR3 DNA is TGTGCCAGCAGTGAGGGGGCAGGCTATGGCTACACCTTC. It translates to CASSEGAGYGYTF. This sequence joins TRBV2 and TRBJ1-2, with a possible D match to TRBD1 (6 bases). CDR3 length: 13 amino acids. V gave up 3 bases and J gave up 4 bases, with 9 bases separating them. CDR1 and CDR2 (germline): SNHLY, FYNNEI. Combining the CDR3 with reference TRBV2 and TRBJ1-2 gives the whole variable domain EPEVTQTPSHQVTQMGQEVILRCVPISNHLYFYWYRQILGQKVEFLVSFYNNEISEKSEIFDDQFSVERPDGSNFTLKIRSTKLEDSAMYFCASSEGAGYGYTFGSGTRLTVV.

The chain couples TRBV13 to TRBJ2-7, with TRBD2 matching 10 bases. V gave up 0 bases and J gave up 3 bases; unmatched junction bases: 2. CDR3 length equals 15 residues. Germline V gene sequence: CDR1 PRHDT, CDR2 FYEKMQ (reference sequence). The DNA of the CDR3 is TGTGCCAGCAGCTTAGGTTCTAGCGGGGGCTACGAGCAGTACTTC. Protein product: CASSLGSSGGYEQYF.

This chain links TRBV9 with TRBJ1-4; D not certain. The CDR3 covers 13 residues. CDR1 and CDR2 (germline): SGDLS, YYNGEE. V was trimmed by 0 bases and J by 7 bases, leaving 7 bases between them. The CDR3 sequence is CASSVVPREKLFF. The CDR3 DNA sequence: TGTGCCAGCAGCGTAGTCCCTCGTGAAAAACTGTTTTTT.

V is TRBV9 and J is TRBJ2-5; maybe TRBD2 (6 bases). Looked up from germline, CDR1 is SGDLS and CDR2 is YYNGEE. The CDR3 loop spans 15 amino acids. Trimming pared 4 bases from V and 3 bases from J, leaving 16 bases between. CDR3 nucleotide sequence: TGTGCCAGCAGCCCTCGGAGGGAACGGGAAGAGACCCAGTACTTC. Its translation is CASSPRREREETQYF.

This clone was detected only once. The genes are TRBV10-3 and TRBJ1-5; the D gene is possibly TRBD1 (6 bases). The length of the CDR3 is 14 residues. Trimming removed 6 bases from V and 4 bases from J, with 13 bases in between. The germline V gene encodes CDR1 ENHRY and CDR2 SYGVKD. The CDR3 loop reads CAIRDNRDNQPQHF. CDR3 sequence (DNA): TGTGCCATCAGGGACAACAGGGATAATCAGCCCCAGCATTTT.

The rearrangement links TRBV6-5 to TRBJ2-1, with 12 bases fitting TRBD2. CDR1 and CDR2 (germline): MNHEY, SVGAGI. The CDR3 is made up of 16 amino acids. The trim removed 4 bases at V and 7 bases at J, leaving 8 bases unmatched. In DNA, the CDR3 is TGTGCCAGCAGTTCCTCCCTAGCGGGGGGGCGTAATGAGCAGTTCTTC. Protein sequence: CASSSSLAGGRNEQFF.

V usage is TRBV19 and J usage is TRBJ2-1; D possibly corresponds to TRBD1 (5 bases). In germline, CDR1 is LNHDA, CDR2 SQIVND (reference sequence). The CDR3 runs 15 residues. V dropped 8 bases and J dropped 5 bases, with 19 bases sitting between them. For the CDR3, the DNA is TGTGCCAGTTCTCCCCCGGGCAAAGGGGACAATGAGCAGTTCTTC. This encodes CASSPPGKGDNEQFF.

The J gene is TRBJ2-1, the V gene TRBV7-8; TRBD1 might be the D (5 bases). In germline, CDR1 is SGHVS, CDR2 FQNEAQ. The CDR3 consists of 12 residues. V lost 5 bases, J lost 15 bases, and 17 bases lay in between. CDR3 DNA sequence: TGTGCCAGCAGCCCCTTCGCGGCAGGGCGGTTCTTC. This translates into CASSPFAAGRFF.

J is TRBJ1-1 and V is TRBV11-2; D uncertain. V was pared by 2 bases and J by 1 base, with 8 bases between. Germline CDR1 and CDR2: SGHAT and FQNNGV. The CDR3 length is 14 residues. Written as DNA, the CDR3 is TGTGCCAGCAGCTTACAGGCAGGGAACACTGAAGCTTTCTTT. Translation: CASSLQAGNTEAFF.

V and J are TRBV12-5 and TRBJ1-3; D perhaps matches TRBD1 (5 bases). CDR1 and CDR2 from the germline V gene are LGHNT and FRNRAP. The CDR3 spans 16 residues. V lost 0 bases, J lost 3 bases, and 12 bases lay in between. CDR3 bases: TGTGCTAGTGGTTTGGTAAGCGCCCAGGGTGGAAACACCATATATTTT. This gives the protein CASGLVSAQGGNTIYF.

The rearrangement links TRBV29-1 to TRBJ2-7, with D unresolved. This CDR3 has 12 residues. CDR1 is SQVTM and CDR2 is ANQGSEA in the germline V gene. Trimming took off 2 bases at V and 3 bases at J, with 8 bases between the two ends. The CDR3 reads CSVELHSYEQYF. The CDR3, as DNA: TGCAGCGTTGAACTACACAGCTACGAGCAGTACTTC.